This T cell receptor beta chain was retrieved from a study of T cells after yellow fever vaccination. This clonotype appeared a few times. Its antigen is unidentified. Looked up from germline, CDR1 is SNHLY and CDR2 is FYNNEI. The J segment lost 2 bases and the V segment lost 4 bases, leaving 2 bases of the junction unmatched. The CDR3 length is 14 residues. UMIs and a universal primer site were added when TCR cDNA was made by 5'RACE template switching. TCRdb itself ran the 5' RACE reads through MiXCR, one entry per CDR3 protein. The table includes roughly 320,000 distinct CDR3 sequences, roughly a tenth detected once. General observations from the study: Abundant clonotypes from the bulk population could contaminate FACS-sorted repertoires.

V gene TRBV2 combines with J gene TRBJ2-7, with 10 bases that match TRBD1. Sequences were derived from CD4+ T cells sorted from PBMCs, sampled 45 days after the yellow fever booster vaccination. This TCR derives from a man in his late teens or twenties who received the YFV17D yellow fever vaccine. CDR3 sequence (DNA): TGTGCCAGCAGTGCCGGGACAGGGGCCTACGAGCAGTACTTC. As protein: CASSAGTGAYEQYF.